Shown below are 19 T cell receptor beta chains from a single sample sequenced in a study of shared T cell receptors in the human thymus. Clones were read by immunoSEQ multiplex PCR, and TCRdb kept only the in-frame ones, dropping some. The data show 700,000 to 750,000 clones, approximately 83% seen once. The same data also went into a second study, on human thymus T cells.

The sample taken for sequencing was thymocytes. The source of these receptors is a girl under three years old with a congenital heart defect.

This sequence joins TRBV27 and TRBJ1-1; D possibly corresponds to TRBD1 (6 bases). With 6 bases removed from V and 8 bases from J, the gap between germline ends came to 22 bases. The CDR3 sequence is 15 residues long. Germline V CDR1 and CDR2: MNHEY, SMNVEV (reference sequence). CDR3 protein: CASRMLQGPRREAFF. Here the CDR3 DNA reads TGTGCCAGCAGGATGCTACAGGGTCCGCGGAGGGAAGCTTTCTTT.

The chain joins TRBV19 to TRBJ2-7; D uncertain. The CDR3 covers 15 residues. Germline loops: CDR1 LNHDA, CDR2 SQIVND (reference sequence). Trimming removed 2 bases from V and 0 bases from J, with 11 bases in between. The CDR3 DNA is TGTGCCAGTAGTATAAGTGACTCCCTCTCCTACGAGCAGTACTTC. Residues: CASSISDSLSYEQYF.

This clone was recorded only once. The CDR3 sequence is CATSRRDSTYGYTF. The CDR3 DNA is TGTGCCACCAGCAGGAGGGACAGTACATATGGCTACACCTTC. The chain uses TRBV15 and TRBJ1-2, with TRBD1 matching 7 bases. The CDR3 has 14 amino acids. The V segment lost 3 bases and the J segment 5 bases; nucleotides outside the gene matches: 6. Germline V gene sequence: CDR1 LNHNV, CDR2 YYDKDF (reference sequence).

This clone was seen a few times. The chain links TRBV9 to TRBJ2-1; 8 nucleotides line up with TRBD2. The CDR3 is 15 amino acids. The V gene's germline CDR1 is SGDLS and CDR2 YYNGEE. V trimming: 4 bases; J trimming: 6 bases; junction bases outside the gene matches: 9. CDR3 nucleotide sequence: TGTGCCAGCAGCTCGGGGGGGCTAGCTCTCAATGAGCAGTTCTTC. It codes for CASSSGGLALNEQFF.

The rearrangement uses TRBV28 and TRBJ1-2, with D maybe TRBD1 (5 bases). The CDR3 sequence is 13 residues long. Germline V gene data show CDR1 as MDHEN and CDR2 as SYDVKM. V lost 4 bases, J lost 3 bases, and 9 bases lay in between. Written as DNA, the CDR3 is TGTGCCAGCAGTTACCAGGGATACTATGGCTACACCTTC. The encoded protein is CASSYQGYYGYTF.

The rearrangement joins TRBV2 to TRBJ1-1, with D hard to call. V lost 5 bases and J 0 bases, leaving 10 bases between the germline ends. Germline V gene data show CDR1 as SNHLY and CDR2 as FYNNEI. The CDR3 consists of 14 residues. The CDR3, as DNA: TGTGCCAGCAGTTGGGCAATTATGAACACTGAAGCTTTCTTT. This sequence encodes CASSWAIMNTEAFF.

The chain couples TRBV20-1 to TRBJ1-6; no clear D gene. V shed 4 bases and J shed 9 bases, with 4 bases lying between them. This CDR3 has 10 residues. Germline CDR1 and CDR2: DFQATT and SNEGSKA (reference sequence). The CDR3 loop is CSANSSPLHF. The CDR3 bases are TGCAGTGCTAATAGTTCACCCCTCCACTTT.

The chain is built from TRBV19 and TRBJ1-2, with D perhaps matching TRBD1 (6 bases). Per the germline V gene, CDR1 is LNHDA and CDR2 is SQIVND (reference sequence). The ends were cut back, 4 bases at V and 5 bases at J, with 14 bases in the middle. The CDR3 consists of 14 residues. The CDR3 DNA is TGTGCCAGTAGTAAAACAGGGATGTGGTATGGCTACACCTTC. Its translation: CASSKTGMWYGYTF.

J is TRBJ1-1 and V is TRBV29-1, with 8 bases aligning to TRBD1. J lost 11 bases, V lost 2 bases, and 13 bases had no gene match. Germline CDR1 SQVTM, CDR2 ANQGSEA. The CDR3 has 14 amino acids. The CDR3 reads CSVEPGQGARRAFF. The CDR3 DNA sequence: TGCAGCGTTGAACCCGGACAGGGTGCTCGCCGGGCTTTCTTT.

The chain has TRBV18 and TRBJ1-5, with TRBD1 matching over 10 bases. The CDR3 contains 14 residues. CDR1 KGHSH and CDR2 LQKENI come from the germline V gene. The V and J ends lost 3 bases and 7 bases, in that order; junction bases with no gene match: 3. CDR3 DNA: TGTGCCAGCTCACCGCGACAGGGGGCACAGCCCCAGCATTTT. This translates into CASSPRQGAQPQHF.

The CDR3 DNA follows: TGTGCCAGCAGTTTAAGCCTAGCGGGGTCCTACGAGCAGTACTTC. It yields the protein CASSLSLAGSYEQYF. The V and J genes are TRBV28 and TRBJ2-7, with 9 bases identical to TRBD2. The CDR3 consists of 15 residues. Trimming removed 2 bases from V and 1 base from J; junction bases left unmatched: 3. Germline V gives CDR1 MDHEN, CDR2 SYDVKM.

The chain is built from TRBV6-1 and TRBJ2-5; 9 nucleotides agree with TRBD2. Losses at the gene ends were 2 bases for V and 1 base for J; bases not matched to a gene: 11. The germline V gene has CDR1 MNHNS and CDR2 SASEGT. The CDR3 is 18 residues long. CDR3 residues: CASSESATSGPGQETQYF. The CDR3 DNA reads as TGTGCCAGCAGTGAATCCGCCACTAGCGGGCCCGGCCAAGAGACCCAGTACTTC.

V and J are TRBV5-1 and TRBJ1-2; TRBD1 aligns across 8 bases. There are 14 residues in the CDR3. V shed 0 bases and J 6 bases; nucleotides not matched to a gene: 4. Germline-derived CDR1 and CDR2 are SGHRS and YFSETQ. The CDR3 DNA is TGCGCCAGCAGCTTGGAGCAGGGGGCAGATGGCTACACCTTC. It translates to CASSLEQGADGYTF. Supplemented by reference TRBV5-1 and TRBJ1-2, the full variable domain reads KAGVTQTPRYLIKTRGQQVTLSCSPISGHRSVSWYQQTPGQGLQFLFEYFSETQRNKGNFPGRFSGRQFSNSRSEMNVSTLELGDSALYLCASSLEQGADGYTFGSGTRLTVV.

The chain couples TRBV27 to TRBJ1-1; D call uncertain. The V and J ends lost 4 bases and 1 base respectively, with 10 bases between them. The CDR3 has 14 amino acids. Germline CDR1 reads MNHEY; CDR2 reads SMNVEV (reference sequence). The CDR3 DNA reads TGTGCCAGCAGTTGCGACCGACAGAACACTGAAGCTTTCTTT. Encoded protein: CASSCDRQNTEAFF.

The chain links TRBV4-1 to TRBJ1-2; D is ambiguous. The CDR3 length is 15 residues. The germline gives CDR1 MGHRA, CDR2 YSYEKL. Trimming cost V 3 bases and J 6 bases, with 17 bases left between them. CDR3 sequence (DNA): TGCGCCAGCAGCCAGTCCCCGACTGCGTCGGATGGCTACACCTTC. It translates to CASSQSPTASDGYTF.

The rearrangement joins TRBV12-5 to TRBJ1-2; D remains unclear. The CDR3 has 11 amino acids. Germline CDR1 LGHNT, CDR2 FRNRAP. Trimming pared 3 bases from V and 3 bases from J, leaving 2 bases between. CDR3: CASGFYYGYTF. CDR3 DNA sequence: TGTGCTAGTGGTTTCTACTATGGCTACACCTTC.

V usage is TRBV7-2 and J usage is TRBJ2-5, with a tentative D call TRBD1 (6 bases). The ends were cut back, 0 bases at V and 2 bases at J, with 16 bases in the middle. Germline CDR1 is SGHTA and CDR2 is FQGNSA. This CDR3 region has 17 residues. CDR3 nucleotides: TGTGCCAGCAGCTTAGCAACAGGGCCGAGATGGCAAGAGACCCAGTACTTC. It codes for CASSLATGPRWQETQYF.

This chain joins TRBV14 and TRBJ1-4, with D unresolved. With 0 bases removed from V and 3 bases from J, the gap between germline ends came to 11 bases. CDR3 length: 16 residues. Germline CDR1 is SGHDN and CDR2 is FVKESK. The CDR3 region has the DNA TGTGCCAGCAGCCAAGACTCCAGGAAATCTAATGAAAAACTGTTTTTT. Translation: CASSQDSRKSNEKLFF.

J is TRBJ2-7 and V is TRBV30; 9 bases match TRBD1. J was trimmed by 6 bases and V by 5 bases; bases with no gene match: 11. CDR1 and CDR2 from the germline V gene are GTSNPN and SVGIG (reference sequence). CDR3 size: 14 residues. The CDR3 reads CAWGRDREGSEQYF. The CDR3 coding sequence is TGTGCCTGGGGCCGGGACAGGGAGGGATCCGAGCAGTACTTC.